This TCR beta chain was profiled in a study of neoadjuvant anti-PD-1 for oral cavity cancer. Study-wide background: Patients without progression got a fourth dose around day 43. Study outcomes and limitations: Higher pretreatment blood Treg/Th17 ratios correlated with higher pretreatment blood and lower post-treatment tumor TCRbeta clonality.

This CDR3 comprises 14 residues. V was cut by 2 bases and J by 6 bases, with 13 bases left in between. CDR1 is SGHVS and CDR2 is FQNEAQ in the germline V gene. With respect to this clone: Its antigen remains unidentified.

Data came from immunoSEQ multiplex PCR; TCRdb stores just in-frame clones and leaves some out. The table shows about 14,000 clones, with under 75% occurring only once. Time point of the sample: after neoadjuvant nivolumab, at surgical resection. These newly diagnosed stage II-IVA oral cavity squamous cell carcinoma patients had no prior systemic or radiation treatment. Sample: PBMCs, taken after nivolumab (anti-PD-1) treatment. The sequence was collected from a person aged 35 to 85 with oral cavity squamous cell carcinoma. The chain has TRBV7-8 and TRBJ1-1; D gene unclear. The CDR3 DNA is TGTGCCAGCAGCTTACGACCCAAACGGCCTGAAGCTTTCTTT. The encoded protein is CASSLRPKRPEAFF.